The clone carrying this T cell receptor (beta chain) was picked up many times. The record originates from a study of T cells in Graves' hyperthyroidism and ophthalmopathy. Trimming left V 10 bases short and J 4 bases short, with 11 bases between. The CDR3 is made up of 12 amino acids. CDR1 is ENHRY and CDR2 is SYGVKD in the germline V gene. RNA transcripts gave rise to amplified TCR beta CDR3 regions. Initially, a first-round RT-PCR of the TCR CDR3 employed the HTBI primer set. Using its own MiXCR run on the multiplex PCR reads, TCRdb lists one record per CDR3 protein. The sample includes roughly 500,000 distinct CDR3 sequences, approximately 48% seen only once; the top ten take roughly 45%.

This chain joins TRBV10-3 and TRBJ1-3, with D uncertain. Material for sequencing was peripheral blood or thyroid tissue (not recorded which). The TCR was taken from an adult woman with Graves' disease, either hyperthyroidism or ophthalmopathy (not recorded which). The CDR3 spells CATHGEGNTIYF. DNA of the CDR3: TGTGCCACCCATGGGGAAGGAAACACCATATATTTT.